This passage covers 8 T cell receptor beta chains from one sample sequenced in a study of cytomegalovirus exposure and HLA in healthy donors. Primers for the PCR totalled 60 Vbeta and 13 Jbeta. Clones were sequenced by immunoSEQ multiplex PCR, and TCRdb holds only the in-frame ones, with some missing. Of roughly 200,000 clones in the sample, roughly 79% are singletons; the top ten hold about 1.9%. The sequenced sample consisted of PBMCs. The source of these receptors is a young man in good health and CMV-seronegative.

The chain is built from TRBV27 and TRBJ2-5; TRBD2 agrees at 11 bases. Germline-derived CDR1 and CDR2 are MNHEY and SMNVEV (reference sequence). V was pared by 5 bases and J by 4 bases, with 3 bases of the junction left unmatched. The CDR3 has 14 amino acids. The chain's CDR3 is CASSVGLAGETQYF. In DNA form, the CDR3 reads TGTGCCAGCAGTGTCGGACTAGCGGGAGAGACCCAGTACTTC.

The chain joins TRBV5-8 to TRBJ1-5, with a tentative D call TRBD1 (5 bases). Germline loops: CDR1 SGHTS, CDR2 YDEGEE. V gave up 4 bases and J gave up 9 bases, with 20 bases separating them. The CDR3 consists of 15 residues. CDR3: CASSPREAGVWPQHF. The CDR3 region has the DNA TGTGCCAGCAGCCCCAGAGAGGCGGGGGTTTGGCCCCAGCATTTT.

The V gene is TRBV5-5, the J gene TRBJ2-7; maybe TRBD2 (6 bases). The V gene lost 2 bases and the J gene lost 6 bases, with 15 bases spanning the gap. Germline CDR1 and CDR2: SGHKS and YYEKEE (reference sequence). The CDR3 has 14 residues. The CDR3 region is CASSLRALAPEQYF. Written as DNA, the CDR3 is TGTGCCAGCAGCTTAAGGGCGCTAGCGCCCGAGCAGTACTTC.

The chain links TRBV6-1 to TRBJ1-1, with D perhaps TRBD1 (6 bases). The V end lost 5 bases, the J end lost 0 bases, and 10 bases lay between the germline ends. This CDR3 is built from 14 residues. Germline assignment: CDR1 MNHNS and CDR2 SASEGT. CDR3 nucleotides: TGTGCCAGCAGTAGAGGACAGTTGAACACTGAAGCTTTCTTT. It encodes CASSRGQLNTEAFF.

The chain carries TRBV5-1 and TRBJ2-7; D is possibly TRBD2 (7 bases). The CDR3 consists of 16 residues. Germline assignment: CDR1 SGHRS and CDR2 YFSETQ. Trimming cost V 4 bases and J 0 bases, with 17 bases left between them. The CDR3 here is CASSPWGGASSYEQYF. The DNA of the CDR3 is TGCGCCAGCAGCCCCTGGGGGGGGGCGAGCTCCTACGAGCAGTACTTC.

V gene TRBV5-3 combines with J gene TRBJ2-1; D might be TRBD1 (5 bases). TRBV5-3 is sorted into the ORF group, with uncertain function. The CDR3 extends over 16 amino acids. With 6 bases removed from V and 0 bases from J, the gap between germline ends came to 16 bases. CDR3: CARKASDRLSYNEQFF. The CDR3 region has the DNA TGTGCCAGAAAGGCCAGCGACAGACTCTCCTACAATGAGCAGTTCTTC.

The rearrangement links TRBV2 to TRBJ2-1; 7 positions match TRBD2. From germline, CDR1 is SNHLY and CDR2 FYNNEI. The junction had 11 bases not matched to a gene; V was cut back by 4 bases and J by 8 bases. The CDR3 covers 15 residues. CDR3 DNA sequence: TGTGCCAGCAGTGTGGGGGGGAGGGCCTCTGATGAGCAGTTCTTC. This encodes CASSVGGRASDEQFF. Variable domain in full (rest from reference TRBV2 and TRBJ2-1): EPEVTQTPSHQVTQMGQEVILRCVPISNHLYFYWYRQILGQKVEFLVSFYNNEISEKSEIFDDQFSVERPDGSNFTLKIRSTKLEDSAMYFCASSVGGRASDEQFFGPGTRLTVL.

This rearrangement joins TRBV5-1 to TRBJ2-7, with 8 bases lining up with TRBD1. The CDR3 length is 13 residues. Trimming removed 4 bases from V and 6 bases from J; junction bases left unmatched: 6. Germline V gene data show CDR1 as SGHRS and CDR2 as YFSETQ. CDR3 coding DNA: TGCGCCAGCAGCCCAGGCGACAGGGGCGAGCAGTACTTC. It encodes CASSPGDRGEQYF.